These 2 T cell receptor beta chains share one sample of origin, sequenced in a study of T cell clonality in common variable immunodeficiency. Assay: immunoSEQ multiplex PCR; the TCRdb copy retains only in-frame clones and omits some. The record shows some 28,000 clones for this sample, with no singletons present. The sequencing sample was made of peripheral blood mononuclear cells. The receptors here all came from a person aged 18 to 75 in good health.

This clone was seen repeatedly, ten times or more. The read falls 3 residues short of the CDR3 end, and the missing part is taken from the germline J gene. This chain joins TRBV7-3 and TRBJ2-2; 8 bases agree with TRBD2. CDR1 SGHTA and CDR2 FQGTGA come from the germline V gene. The CDR3 spans 16 residues. The trim removed 6 bases at V and 5 bases at J, leaving 11 bases unmatched. CDR3 DNA (partial): TGTGCCAGCAGGCGCCGGGGGGGGACGGAAACCGGGGAG. Encoded protein: CASRRRGGTETGE. The entire CDR3 is CASRRRGGTETGELFF.

This clone was found many times. The CDR3 extends 3 residues past the end of the read, so its final part is completed from the germline J gene. The chain carries TRBV29-1 and TRBJ1-1, with TRBD1 as a possible D gene (6 bases). Germline V gives CDR1 SQVTM, CDR2 ANQGSEA. The V and J ends lost 7 bases and 0 bases respectively, with 12 bases between them. The CDR3 loop spans 13 amino acids. CDR3 sequence: CSAPGHLNTEAFF. The covered CDR3 bases are TGCAGCGCCCCGGGACACCTGAACACTGAA.